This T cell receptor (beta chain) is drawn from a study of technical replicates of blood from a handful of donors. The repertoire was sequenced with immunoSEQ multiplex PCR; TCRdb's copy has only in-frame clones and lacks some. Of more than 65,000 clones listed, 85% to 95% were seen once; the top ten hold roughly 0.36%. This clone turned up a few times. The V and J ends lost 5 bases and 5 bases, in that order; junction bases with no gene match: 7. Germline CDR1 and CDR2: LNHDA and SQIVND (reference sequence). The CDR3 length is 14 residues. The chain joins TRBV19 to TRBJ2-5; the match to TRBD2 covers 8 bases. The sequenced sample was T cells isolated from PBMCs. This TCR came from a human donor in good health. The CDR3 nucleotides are TGTGCCAGTAGTCAAGGACTAGCCGGGGAGACCCAGTACTTC. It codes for CASSQGLAGETQYF.